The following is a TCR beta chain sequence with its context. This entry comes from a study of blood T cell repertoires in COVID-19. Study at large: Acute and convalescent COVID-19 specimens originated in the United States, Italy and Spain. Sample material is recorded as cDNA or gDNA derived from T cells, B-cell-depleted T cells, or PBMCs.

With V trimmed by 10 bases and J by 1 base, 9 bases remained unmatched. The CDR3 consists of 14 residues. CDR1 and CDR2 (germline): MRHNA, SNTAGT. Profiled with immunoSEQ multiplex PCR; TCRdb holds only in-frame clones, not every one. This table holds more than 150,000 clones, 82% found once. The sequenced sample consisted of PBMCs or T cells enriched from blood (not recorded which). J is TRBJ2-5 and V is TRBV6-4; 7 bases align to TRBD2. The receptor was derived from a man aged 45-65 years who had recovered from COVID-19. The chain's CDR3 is CATFGLAVQETQYF. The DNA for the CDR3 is TGTGCCACTTTCGGGCTAGCGGTCCAAGAGACCCAGTACTTC.